The 4 T cell receptor beta chains reported below all come from one sample, sequenced in a study of blood T cell repertoires in COVID-19. Assay: immunoSEQ multiplex PCR; the TCRdb copy retains only in-frame clones and omits some. This table holds approximately 74,000 clones, 65% to 85% found once. What was sequenced was peripheral blood. These receptors all stem from a man in his 60s with acute or convalescent COVID-19.

V is TRBV9 and J is TRBJ2-5; TRBD2 matches 11 bases. This CDR3 has 15 residues. Germline CDR1 and CDR2: SGDLS and YYNGEE. The junction had 5 bases not matched to a gene; V was cut back by 0 bases and J by 7 bases. The DNA of the CDR3 is TGTGCCAGCAGCGTAGATAGCGGGGGGGGCGGGACCCAGTACTTC. This encodes CASSVDSGGGGTQYF.

The chain combines TRBV30 with TRBJ2-1; 8 positions agree with TRBD2. The CDR3 has 15 amino acids. The V gene end was trimmed by 0 bases and the J gene end by 6 bases; junction bases not matched to a gene: 7. CDR1 and CDR2 from the germline V gene are GTSNPN and SVGIG (reference sequence). The CDR3 sequence: CAWSVASGGVNEQFF. For the CDR3, the DNA is TGTGCCTGGAGTGTAGCCAGCGGGGGCGTCAATGAGCAGTTCTTC.

The chain uses TRBV19 and TRBJ2-1, with 10 nucleotides matching TRBD1. CDR3 length: 15 residues. The germline V gene has CDR1 LNHDA and CDR2 SQIVND (reference sequence). The ends lost 6 bases at V and 8 bases at J; junction bases unmatched: 10. The CDR3 region is CASRDSGDRGDEQFF. The CDR3 nucleotides are TGTGCCAGTAGAGACTCTGGGGACAGGGGAGATGAGCAGTTCTTC.

The rearrangement joins TRBV5-1 to TRBJ1-6; a weak D match, TRBD1 (6 bases). Germline CDR1 SGHRS, CDR2 YFSETQ. V lost 6 bases, J lost 4 bases, and 26 bases lay in between. This CDR3 contains 19 residues. The CDR3 nucleotides are TGCGCCAGCACCTCCCAGCCCCTGACAGGCTCAAAATATAATTCACCCCTCCACTTT. It yields the protein CASTSQPLTGSKYNSPLHF.